A single sample is the source of the 27 T cell receptor beta chains below, sequenced in a study of vaccination effects on CD4 cells after COVID-19. Sequencing used immunoSEQ multiplex PCR; TCRdb keeps in-frame clones, though not all of them. Of 26,000 or so clones detected, roughly 68% appear once; the ten largest clones hold 20% to 25%. Before any sequencing was done, the ViraFEST assay used viral peptide pools to expand antigen-specific CD4+ T cells. Having been cultured for around nine days, the cells underwent CD4+ T cell isolation. Vaccinated participants had no history of SARS-CoV-2 infection and tested negative for nucleocapsid antibodies. These receptors have no known antigen. The sample here was CD4+ T cells from PBMCs cultured with HCoV-NL63 spike peptides, taken before COVID-19 vaccination. The receptor source for this set is a human donor who received a COVID-19 vaccine.

This clone has more than one count but fewer than ten. V gene TRBV7-9 combines with J gene TRBJ2-7; 7 bases map to TRBD1. The length of the CDR3 is 13 residues. J lost 5 bases, V lost 3 bases, and 4 bases had no gene match. Germline V gene sequence: CDR1 SEHNR, CDR2 FQNEAQ (reference sequence). Here the CDR3 reads CASSLTGTHEQYF. In DNA, the CDR3 is TGTGCCAGCAGCTTGACAGGGACCCACGAGCAGTACTTC.

This clone was detected only once. The chain links TRBV6-5 to TRBJ1-1; D gene uncertain. Trimming took 6 bases from V and 1 from J, leaving 9 bases between them. Germline loops: CDR1 MNHEY, CDR2 SVGAGI. The CDR3 sequence is 13 residues long. This CDR3 is CASSVEPNTEAFF. CDR3 sequence (DNA): TGTGCCAGCAGCGTCGAACCGAACACTGAAGCTTTCTTT.

The CDR3 nucleotides are TGTGCCAGCAGCCGACAGGGGGCACAAGGCTACACCTTC. Translation: CASSRQGAQGYTF. The V and J genes are TRBV3-1 (or the pseudogene TRBV3-2) and TRBJ1-2, with TRBD1 matching over 10 bases. This CDR3 contains 13 residues. The V and J ends lost 4 bases and 8 bases, in that order; junction bases with no gene match: 4. In germline, CDR1 is LGHDT, CDR2 YNNKEL (reference sequence).

This clone was seen just once. The V gene is TRBV7-9, the J gene TRBJ2-7, with a possible D match to TRBD2 (5 bases). The CDR3 contains 13 residues. V was shortened by 1 base and J by 4 bases, with 8 bases between the two germline ends. CDR1 and CDR2 from the germline V gene are SEHNR and FQNEAQ (reference sequence). CDR3 in DNA: TGTGCCAGCAGCTTAGAAGCGGTGTACGAGCAGTACTTC. Its translation: CASSLEAVYEQYF.

This chain connects TRBV5-6 to TRBJ1-1, with 8 positions matching TRBD1. The germline V gene encodes CDR1 SGHDT and CDR2 YYEEEE. V dropped 1 base and J dropped 6; count of bases not matched to a gene: 14. The CDR3 extends over 17 amino acids. The CDR3: CASSLMSGGIERAEAFF. Here the CDR3 DNA reads TGTGCCAGCAGCTTGATGTCAGGGGGCATTGAGAGGGCTGAAGCTTTCTTT.

The chain employs TRBV4-2 and TRBJ1-5; 9 nucleotides align to TRBD1. The CDR3 has 18 residues. Germline-derived CDR1 and CDR2 are LGHNA and YNFKEQ. With 4 bases clipped from V and 1 base from J, the junction kept 11 bases outside the gene matches. The chain's CDR3 is CASSLGSGGQGSNQPQHF. CDR3 DNA: TGTGCCAGCAGCCTCGGATCAGGCGGACAGGGGAGCAATCAGCCCCAGCATTTT.

This clone was seen a few times. J is TRBJ1-6 and V is TRBV3-1 (or the pseudogene TRBV3-2), with D tentatively TRBD1 (5 bases). This CDR3 region has 15 residues. CDR1 and CDR2 (germline): LGHDT, YNNKEL (reference sequence). V lost 1 base and J 6 bases, leaving 10 bases between the germline ends. CDR3 sequence reads: CASSQGGALNSPLHF. The CDR3 bases are TGTGCCAGCAGCCAAGGAGGGGCACTTAATTCACCCCTCCACTTT.

The V gene is TRBV9, the J gene TRBJ1-6, with D unresolved. V lost 4 bases and J lost 5, with 16 bases in between. Germline V gives CDR1 SGDLS, CDR2 YYNGEE. This CDR3 region has 16 residues. The chain's CDR3 is CASSPQPAVHNSPLHF. The CDR3 bases are TGTGCCAGCAGCCCCCAGCCGGCGGTACATAATTCACCCCTCCACTTT.

The chain has TRBV2 and TRBJ2-2; D uncertain. Trimming shortened V by 6 bases and J by 6 bases, and 11 bases separated the two germline ends. CDR3 length: 13 amino acids. The V gene's germline CDR1 is SNHLY and CDR2 FYNNEI. The CDR3 DNA reads as TGTGCCAGCAGGGCATTCGTCGCCGGGGAGCTGTTTTTT. The encoded protein is CASRAFVAGELFF.

This chain links TRBV5-1 with TRBJ2-5; TRBD2 aligns across 7 bases. The J segment lost 1 base and the V segment lost 2 bases, leaving 5 bases of the junction unmatched. Germline values: CDR1 SGHRS, CDR2 YFSETQ. The CDR3 totals 15 residues. In nucleotides, the CDR3 is TGCGCCAGCAGCTTTGACGGGGGGTTCCAAGAGACCCAGTACTTC. Amino acids: CASSFDGGFQETQYF.

This clone has more than one count but fewer than ten. V and J are TRBV24-1 and TRBJ2-3; TRBD2 matches 11 bases. CDR3 length: 14 residues. With V trimmed by 8 bases and J by 2 bases, 2 bases remained unmatched. Germline V gives CDR1 KGHDR, CDR2 SFDVKD. CDR3 residues: CATMGLADTDTQYF. CDR3 coding DNA: TGTGCCACCATGGGACTAGCGGACACAGATACGCAGTATTTT.

Comment on this clone: Other DNA sequences of this sample code for an identical CDR3. The chain has TRBV9 and TRBJ2-7; 8 nucleotides agree with TRBD2. The CDR3 length is 13 residues. Trimming removed 4 bases from V and 3 bases from J; junction bases left unmatched: 3. CDR1 and CDR2 from the germline V gene are SGDLS and YYNGEE. For the CDR3, the DNA is TGTGCCAGCAGCCTGGGGACTAGCTACGAGCAGTACTTC. It codes for CASSLGTSYEQYF.

The chain is built from TRBV24-1 and TRBJ2-7; D is possibly TRBD2 (6 bases). Deletions cut 1 base from V and 2 bases from J, with 11 bases between. Per germline, CDR1 KGHDR and CDR2 SFDVKD. The CDR3 runs 15 residues. CDR3 in amino acids: CATSDFSRGAYEQYF. Here the CDR3 DNA reads TGTGCCACCAGTGATTTTTCGCGGGGTGCCTACGAGCAGTACTTC.

V and J are TRBV6-1 and TRBJ1-1; TRBD1 is a possible D gene (6 bases). This CDR3 is built from 16 residues. The V end was cut by 10 bases, the J end by 0 bases, with 21 bases between. Looked up from germline, CDR1 is MNHNS and CDR2 is SASEGT. CDR3 loop: CATREQGRLMNTEAFF. The CDR3 nucleotides are TGTGCCACCAGAGAACAGGGTCGCCTCATGAACACTGAAGCTTTCTTT.

The chain carries TRBV2 and TRBJ2-2; 7 bases match TRBD2. The CDR3 runs 14 residues. Germline-derived CDR1 and CDR2 are SNHLY and FYNNEI. V dropped 8 bases and J dropped 0; count of bases not matched to a gene: 3. The CDR3 is CASGAGTNTGELFF. The CDR3 DNA reads TGTGCCAGCGGAGCGGGGACGAACACCGGGGAGCTGTTTTTT.

The chain has TRBV28 and TRBJ2-7; TRBD2 agrees at 9 bases. Germline V gives CDR1 MDHEN, CDR2 SYDVKM. Trimming removed 5 bases from V and 3 bases from J; junction bases left unmatched: 11. The CDR3 contains 16 residues. Here the CDR3 DNA reads TGTGCCAGCAGTCCCCCTTCCCCAGCGGGAGGCTACGAGCAGTACTTC. Translated: CASSPPSPAGGYEQYF.

This chain uses TRBV2 with TRBJ1-2; no clear D. The V end lost 0 bases, the J end lost 7 bases, and 6 bases lay between the germline ends. The CDR3 contains 12 residues. Germline CDR1 and CDR2: SNHLY and FYNNEI. The CDR3 DNA reads TGTGCCAGCAGTGAAGCTCAACGTGGCTACACCTTC. Protein: CASSEAQRGYTF.

The chain uses TRBV12-3 or TRBV12-4 and TRBJ2-1; perhaps TRBD1 as D (6 bases). V was cut by 6 bases and J by 10 bases, with 13 bases left in between. The CDR3 is made up of 12 amino acids. The CDR3 protein is CASRRTVSEQFF. The CDR3 DNA sequence: TGTGCCAGCAGACGGACAGTGAGCGAGCAGTTCTTC.

The V gene is TRBV7-9, the J gene TRBJ2-1; possible D gene TRBD2, 6 bases. CDR1 and CDR2 from the germline V gene are SEHNR and FQNEAQ (reference sequence). CDR3 size: 14 residues. Trimming removed 3 bases at V and 1 base at J, with 7 bases between. CDR3 nucleotides: TGTGCCAGCAGCTTGCGGGGTTCCTACAATGAGCAGTTCTTC. It translates to CASSLRGSYNEQFF.

This chain connects TRBV5-8 to TRBJ1-5; TRBD1 agrees at 7 bases. Germline CDR1 SGHTS, CDR2 YDEGEE. The CDR3 spans 15 residues. V was pared by 4 bases and J by 0 bases, with 4 bases of the junction left unmatched. The CDR3 loop reads CASSPTGDSNQPQHF. Written as DNA, the CDR3 is TGTGCCAGCAGCCCTACAGGGGATAGCAATCAGCCCCAGCATTTT.

The V and J genes are TRBV28 and TRBJ2-3; no clear D gene. Germline V CDR1 and CDR2: MDHEN, SYDVKM. The CDR3 runs 14 residues. Between the trimmed V and J ends, which lost 10 bases and 1 base, there was a span of 15 bases. Here the CDR3 reads CATLPLGGTDTQYF. The CDR3 coding sequence is TGTGCCACCCTACCCCTTGGAGGCACAGATACGCAGTATTTT.

The chain links TRBV5-1 to TRBJ1-4, with 7 bases that match TRBD1. CDR3 length equals 16 residues. Germline loops: CDR1 SGHRS, CDR2 YFSETQ. J lost 2 bases, V lost 0 bases, and 4 bases had no gene match. The CDR3 reads CASSLVGGMTNEKLFF. DNA of the CDR3: TGCGCCAGCAGCTTGGTAGGGGGCATGACTAATGAAAAACTGTTTTTT.

By share, this clone ranks as medium-sized (0.01 to 0.1%). A much larger clone sits a single nucleotide away, making a read error possible. The chain uses TRBV7-2 and TRBJ1-1, with D possibly matching TRBD1 (5 bases). V was shortened by 4 bases and J by 0 bases, with 6 bases between the two germline ends. CDR1 is SGHTA and CDR2 is FQGNSA in the germline V gene. This CDR3 spans 13 amino acids. The CDR3 region has the DNA TGTGCCAGCAGCTCACAGGTGAACACTGAAGCTTTCTTT. This sequence encodes CASSSQVNTEAFF.

This chain connects TRBV19 to TRBJ2-2, with D unresolved. Germline-derived CDR1 and CDR2 are LNHDA and SQIVND (reference sequence). Trimming stripped 3 bases from V and 8 bases from J, with 10 bases between. There are 13 residues in the CDR3. CDR3 DNA: TGTGCCAGTAGTATGACTTGGCAGGGGGAGCTGTTTTTT. It translates to CASSMTWQGELFF. Supplemented by reference TRBV19 and TRBJ2-2, the full variable domain reads DGGITQSPKYLFRKEGQNVTLSCEQNLNHDAMYWYRQDPGQGLRLIYYSQIVNDFQKGDIAEGYSVSREKKESFPLTVTSAQKNPTAFYLCASSMTWQGELFFGEGSRLTVL.

Only a few counts were recorded for this clone. This rearrangement joins TRBV7-8 to TRBJ1-2, with 8 bases identical to TRBD1. The V gene's germline CDR1 is SGHVS and CDR2 FQNEAQ. This CDR3 spans 15 amino acids. J lost 4 bases, V lost 1 base, and 5 bases had no gene match. DNA of the CDR3: TGTGCCAGCAGCTTAGTGGCAGGGGGCGGCTATGGCTACACCTTC. Amino acids: CASSLVAGGGYGYTF. Full variable domain (remainder filled in from reference TRBV7-8 and TRBJ1-2): GAGVSQSPRYKVAKRGQDVALRCDPISGHVSLFWYQQALGQGPEFLTYFQNEAQLDKSGLPSDRFFAERPEGSVSTLKIQRTQQEDSAVYLCASSLVAGGGYGYTFGSGTRLTVV.

The chain joins TRBV4-2 to TRBJ2-5, with TRBD2 as a possible D gene (6 bases). The CDR3 runs to 13 residues. V dropped 1 base and J dropped 3 bases, with 6 bases sitting between them. Germline CDR1 and CDR2: LGHNA and YNFKEQ. CDR3 nucleotide sequence: TGTGCCAGCAGCCAAGCGGGAGAAGAGACCCAGTACTTC. Its protein is CASSQAGEETQYF.

V usage is TRBV7-2 and J usage is TRBJ2-6, with D hard to call. CDR3 length: 14 residues. The germline V and J ends were trimmed by 2 bases and 3 bases, with 5 bases remaining between them. In germline, CDR1 is SGHTA, CDR2 FQGNSA. The CDR3, as DNA: TGTGCCAGCAGCTTAAGCATTGGGGCCAACGTCCTGACTTTC. This encodes CASSLSIGANVLTF.